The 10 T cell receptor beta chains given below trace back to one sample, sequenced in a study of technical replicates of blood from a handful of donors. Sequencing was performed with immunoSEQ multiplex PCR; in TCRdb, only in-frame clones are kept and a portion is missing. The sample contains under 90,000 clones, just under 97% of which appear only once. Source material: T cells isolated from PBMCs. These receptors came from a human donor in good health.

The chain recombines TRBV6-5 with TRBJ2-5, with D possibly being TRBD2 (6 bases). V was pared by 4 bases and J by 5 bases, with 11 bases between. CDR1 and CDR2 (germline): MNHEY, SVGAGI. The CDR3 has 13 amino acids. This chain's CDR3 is CASSLPGAETQYF. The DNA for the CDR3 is TGTGCCAGCAGTTTGCCGGGAGCCGAGACCCAGTACTTC.

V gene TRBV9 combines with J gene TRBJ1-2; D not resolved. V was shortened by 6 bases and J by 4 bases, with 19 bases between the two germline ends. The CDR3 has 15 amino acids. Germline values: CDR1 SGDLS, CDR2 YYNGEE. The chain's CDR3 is CASNSRVSGFYGYTF. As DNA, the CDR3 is TGTGCCAGCAACTCGAGGGTTAGCGGTTTCTATGGCTACACCTTC.

Here the CDR3 DNA reads TGTGCCAGCAGAACCTCGACAGGGAGCACAGATACGCAGTATTTT. Residues: CASRTSTGSTDTQYF. This chain uses TRBV27 with TRBJ2-3; 7 positions agree with TRBD1. The CDR3 length is 15 residues. Germline V gene sequence: CDR1 MNHEY, CDR2 SMNVEV (reference sequence). V trimming: 6 bases; J trimming: 0 bases; junction bases outside the gene matches: 6.

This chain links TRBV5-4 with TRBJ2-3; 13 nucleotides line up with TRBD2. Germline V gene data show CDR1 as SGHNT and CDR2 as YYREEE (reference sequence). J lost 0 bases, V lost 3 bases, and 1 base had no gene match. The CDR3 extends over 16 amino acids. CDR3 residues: CASSWGLAGSTDTQYF. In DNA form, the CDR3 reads TGTGCCAGCAGCTGGGGACTAGCGGGGAGCACAGATACGCAGTATTTT. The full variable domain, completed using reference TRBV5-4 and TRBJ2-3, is ETGVTQSPTHLIKTRGQQVTLRCSSQSGHNTVSWYQQALGQGPQFIFQYYREEENGRGNFPPRFSGLQFPNYSSELNVNALELDDSALYLCASSWGLAGSTDTQYFGPGTRLTVL.

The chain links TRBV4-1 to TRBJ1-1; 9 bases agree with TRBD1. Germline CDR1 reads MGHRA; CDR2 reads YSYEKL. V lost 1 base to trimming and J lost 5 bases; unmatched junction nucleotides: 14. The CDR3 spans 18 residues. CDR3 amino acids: CASSQVLRHRDRATEAFF. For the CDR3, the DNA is TGCGCCAGCAGCCAAGTATTACGGCACCGGGACAGGGCGACTGAAGCTTTCTTT.

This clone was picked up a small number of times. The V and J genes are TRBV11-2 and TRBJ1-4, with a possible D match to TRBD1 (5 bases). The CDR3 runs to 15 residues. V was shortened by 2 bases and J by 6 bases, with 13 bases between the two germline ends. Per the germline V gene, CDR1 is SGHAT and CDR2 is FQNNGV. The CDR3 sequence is CASSLFNGDYEKLFF. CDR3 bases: TGTGCCAGCAGCTTATTCAATGGGGACTATGAAAAACTGTTTTTT. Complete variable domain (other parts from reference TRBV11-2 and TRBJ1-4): EAGVAQSPRYKIIEKRQSVAFWCNPISGHATLYWYQQILGQGPKLLIQFQNNGVVDDSQLPKDRFSAERLKGVDSTLKIQPAKLEDSAVYLCASSLFNGDYEKLFFGSGTQLSVL.

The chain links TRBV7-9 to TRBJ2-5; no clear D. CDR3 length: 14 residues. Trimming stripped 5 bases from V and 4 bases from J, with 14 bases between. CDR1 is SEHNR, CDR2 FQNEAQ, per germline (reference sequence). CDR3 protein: CASSTPLLRETQYF. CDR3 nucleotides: TGTGCCAGCAGCACCCCGTTACTACGAGAGACCCAGTACTTC.

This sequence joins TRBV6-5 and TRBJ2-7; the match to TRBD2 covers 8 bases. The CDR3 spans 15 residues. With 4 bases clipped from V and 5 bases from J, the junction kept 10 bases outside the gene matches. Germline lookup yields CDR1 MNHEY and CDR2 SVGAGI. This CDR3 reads CASSWGGRYADEQYF. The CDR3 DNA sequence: TGTGCCAGCAGTTGGGGCGGGAGGTACGCCGACGAGCAGTACTTC.

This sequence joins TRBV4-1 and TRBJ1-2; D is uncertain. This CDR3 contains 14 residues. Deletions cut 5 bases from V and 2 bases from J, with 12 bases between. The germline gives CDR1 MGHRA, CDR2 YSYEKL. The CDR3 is CASSAESGNYGYTF. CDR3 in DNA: TGCGCCAGCAGCGCGGAGTCCGGGAACTATGGCTACACCTTC.

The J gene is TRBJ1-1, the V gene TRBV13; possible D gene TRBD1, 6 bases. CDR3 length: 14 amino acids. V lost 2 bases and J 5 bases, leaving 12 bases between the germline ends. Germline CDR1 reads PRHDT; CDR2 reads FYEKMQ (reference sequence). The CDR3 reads CASSLKSRGTEAFF. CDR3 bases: TGTGCCAGCAGCTTAAAGTCCAGGGGTACTGAAGCTTTCTTT. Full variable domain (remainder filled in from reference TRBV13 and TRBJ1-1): AAGVIQSPRHLIKEKRETATLKCYPIPRHDTVYWYQQGPGQDPQFLISFYEKMQSDKGSIPDRFSAQQFSDYHSELNMSSLELGDSALYFCASSLKSRGTEAFFGQGTRLTVV.